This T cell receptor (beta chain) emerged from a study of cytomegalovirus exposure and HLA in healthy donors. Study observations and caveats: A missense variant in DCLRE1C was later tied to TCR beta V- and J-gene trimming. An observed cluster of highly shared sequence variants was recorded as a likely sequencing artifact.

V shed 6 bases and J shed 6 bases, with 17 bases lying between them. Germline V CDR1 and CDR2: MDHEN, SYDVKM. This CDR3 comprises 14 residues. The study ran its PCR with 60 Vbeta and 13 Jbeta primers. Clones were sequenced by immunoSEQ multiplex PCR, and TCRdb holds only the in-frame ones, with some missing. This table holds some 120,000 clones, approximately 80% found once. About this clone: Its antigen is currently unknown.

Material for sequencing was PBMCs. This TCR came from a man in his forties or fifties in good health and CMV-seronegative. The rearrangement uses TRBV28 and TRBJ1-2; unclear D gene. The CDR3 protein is CASSLRRLENGYTF. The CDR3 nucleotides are TGTGCCAGCAGCCTGAGGAGGTTAGAAAATGGCTACACCTTC.